This TCR beta chain is drawn from a study of control samples from healthy donors and cancer patients. TCRdb's copy holds only in-frame clones and misses some; the assay was immunoSEQ multiplex PCR. This sample carries about 98,000 clones, 75% to 85% of them seen once, and the ten largest clones take over 9.5%. Input material: blood. This TCR came from a young woman in good health.

For the CDR3, the DNA is TGTGCCAGCAGCCCGGGTAATCTAGCGGGGACAGATACGCAGTATTTT. Amino acids: CASSPGNLAGTDTQYF. This chain uses TRBV11-3 with TRBJ2-3, with 9 positions matching TRBD2. The germline CDR1 and CDR2 sequences are SGHNT and YENEEA. V lost 5 bases to trimming and J lost 3 bases; unmatched junction nucleotides: 9. The CDR3 has 16 residues. The whole variable domain, remainder taken from reference TRBV11-3 and TRBJ2-3, is EAGVVQSPRYKIIEKKQPVAFWCNPISGHNTLYWYLQNLGQGPELLIRYENEEAVDDSQLPKDRFSAERLKGVDSTLKIQPAELGDSAVYLCASSPGNLAGTDTQYFGPGTRLTVL.